This T cell receptor (beta chain) was captured by sequencing in a study of blood T cell repertoires in COVID-19. The table came from immunoSEQ multiplex PCR; TCRdb's copy has only in-frame clones and leaves some out. The table records about 32,000 clones, roughly 90% of them present only once. There are 15 residues in the CDR3. Per the germline V gene, CDR1 is SGHVS and CDR2 is FQNEAQ. Trimming took 3 bases from V and 7 from J; bases not matched to a gene: 7. This sequence joins TRBV7-8 and TRBJ2-1; TRBD2 matches at 9 bases. This TCR was sampled from a man in his fifties or sixties with acute or convalescent COVID-19. Source material: peripheral blood. CDR3 loop: CASSFYSGSGNEQFF. CDR3 DNA: TGTGCCAGCAGCTTCTATAGCGGGAGTGGGAATGAGCAGTTCTTC.